This is a list of T cell receptor beta chains from one sample in a study of T cells in Graves' hyperthyroidism and ophthalmopathy. TCRdb recomputed calls from the multiplex PCR reads with MiXCR, one row per CDR3 protein. The sample has around 200,000 distinct CDR3 sequences; approximately 20% are singletons. Sequenced input: blood. The receptors come from a man aged 35 to 55 with Graves' hyperthyroidism. CDR3s include the opening cysteine and the closing phenylalanine or tryptophan. D genes are given only for firm matches. Part of the rows lack a size; the others show once, few, many or a class for expanded clones.

CDR3 protein: CASSPTSGEGEQFF
CDR3 DNA: TGTGCCAGCAGTCCAACTAGCGGGGAAGGTGAGCAGTTCTTC
CDR3 length: 14
clone size: few
J gene: TRBJ2-1
D gene: TRBD2
V gene: TRBV12-3/TRBV12-4

CDR3 protein: CASSRDVYSNQPQHF
CDR3 DNA: TGTGCCAGCTCCCGGGACGTTTATAGCAATCAGCCCCAGCATTTT
CDR3 length: 15
clone size: few
J gene: TRBJ1-5
D gene: NA
V gene: TRBV18

CDR3 protein: CASRLLDTQYF
CDR3 DNA: TGTGCCAGCAGGCTTTTGGATACGCAGTATTTT
CDR3 length: 11
clone size: few
J gene: TRBJ2-3
D gene: NA
V gene: TRBV6-1

CDR3 protein: CASSDDRVFSYEQYF
CDR3 DNA: TGTGCCAGCAGTGACGACAGGGTCTTCTCCTACGAGCAGTACTTC
CDR3 length: 15
clone size: few
J gene: TRBJ2-7
D gene: TRBD1
V gene: TRBV25-1

CDR3 protein: CASSSGRATNEKLFF
CDR3 DNA: TGTGCCAGCAGCTCCGGACGGGCAACTAATGAAAAACTGTTTTTT
CDR3 length: 15
clone size: many
J gene: TRBJ1-4
D gene: NA
V gene: TRBV7-9

CDR3 protein: CASRRDTRFYGYTF
CDR3 DNA: TGCGCCAGCAGACGGGACACCAGATTTTATGGCTACACCTTC
CDR3 length: 14
clone size: many
J gene: TRBJ1-2
D gene: NA
V gene: TRBV5-1

CDR3 protein: CSARGNGLAGHEQYF
CDR3 DNA: TGCAGTGCTAGAGGGAACGGACTAGCGGGCCACGAGCAGTACTTC
CDR3 length: 15
clone size: many
J gene: TRBJ2-7
D gene: TRBD2
V gene: TRBV20-1

CDR3 protein: CSARATGEETQYF
CDR3 DNA: TGCAGTGCTAGAGCGACCGGGGAAGAGACCCAGTACTTC
CDR3 length: 13
clone size: NA
J gene: TRBJ2-5
D gene: NA
V gene: TRBV20-1

CDR3 protein: CAGSEPGRTRVNTEAFF
CDR3 DNA: TGTGCCGGCAGTGAGCCGGGACGGACAAGGGTGAACACTGAAGCTTTCTTT
CDR3 length: 17
clone size: NA
J gene: TRBJ1-1
D gene: NA
V gene: TRBV6-1

CDR3 protein: CASSFSQGDSRETQYF
CDR3 DNA: TGTGCCAGCAGCTTCTCACAGGGGGATTCTCGAGAGACCCAGTACTTC
CDR3 length: 16
clone size: many
J gene: TRBJ2-5
D gene: TRBD1
V gene: TRBV7-9

CDR3 protein: CASSLTFVGARVNTEAFF
CDR3 DNA: TGTGCCAGCAGTTTAACTTTTGTGGGGGCACGGGTGAACACTGAAGCTTTCTTT
CDR3 length: 18
clone size: many
J gene: TRBJ1-1
D gene: NA
V gene: TRBV6-1

CDR3 protein: CASSEVYEQFF
CDR3 DNA: TGTGCCAGCAGTGAAGTCTATGAGCAGTTCTTC
CDR3 length: 11
clone size: many
J gene: TRBJ2-1
D gene: NA
V gene: TRBV2

CDR3 protein: CASSSRTGASVGYNEQFF
CDR3 DNA: TGTGCCAGCAGCTCCCGGACAGGGGCCAGTGTTGGCTACAATGAGCAGTTCTTC
CDR3 length: 18
clone size: many
J gene: TRBJ2-1
D gene: TRBD1
V gene: TRBV9

CDR3 protein: CASSLPPRAYEQYF
CDR3 DNA: TGTGCCAGCAGTTTACCTCCCCGGGCCTACGAGCAGTACTTC
CDR3 length: 14
clone size: many
J gene: TRBJ2-7
D gene: NA
V gene: TRBV28

CDR3 protein: CASSLGQKYYEQYF
CDR3 DNA: TGTGCCAGCAGCCTAGGACAGAAGTACTACGAGCAGTACTTC
CDR3 length: 14
clone size: many
J gene: TRBJ2-7
D gene: NA
V gene: TRBV11-2

CDR3 protein: CASNSGQAGYNEQFF
CDR3 DNA: TGTGCCAGCAACTCTGGACAAGCGGGTTACAATGAGCAGTTCTTC
CDR3 length: 15
clone size: many
J gene: TRBJ2-1
D gene: NA
V gene: TRBV9

CDR3 protein: CASSMGAEQYF
CDR3 DNA: TGTGCCAGCAGTATGGGCGCGGAGCAGTACTTC
CDR3 length: 11
clone size: few
J gene: TRBJ2-7
D gene: NA
V gene: TRBV7-2

CDR3 protein: CASSPLAGGWTDTQYF
CDR3 DNA: TGTGCCAGCAGCCCCCTAGCGGGGGGCTGGACAGATACGCAGTATTTT
CDR3 length: 16
clone size: NA
J gene: TRBJ2-3
D gene: TRBD2
V gene: TRBV7-9

CDR3 protein: CASSWSRAYEQYF
CDR3 DNA: TGTGCCAGCAGCTGGAGCAGGGCTTACGAGCAGTACTTC
CDR3 length: 13
clone size: many
J gene: TRBJ2-7
D gene: NA
V gene: TRBV7-2

CDR3 protein: CASSRFSGGASADTQYF
CDR3 DNA: TGTGCCAGCAGTAGGTTTAGCGGGGGGGCATCGGCAGATACGCAGTATTTT
CDR3 length: 17
clone size: many
J gene: TRBJ2-3
D gene: TRBD2
V gene: TRBV7-2

CDR3 protein: CATSPGTSGMSDTQYF
CDR3 DNA: TGTGCCACCAGCCCCGGGACTAGCGGGATGTCAGATACGCAGTATTTT
CDR3 length: 16
clone size: once
J gene: TRBJ2-3
D gene: TRBD2
V gene: TRBV15

CDR3 protein: CSAGLRSYEQYF
CDR3 DNA: TGCAGTGCGGGACTTCGATCCTACGAGCAGTACTTC
CDR3 length: 12
clone size: few
J gene: TRBJ2-7
D gene: NA
V gene: TRBV20-1

CDR3 protein: CASSLDRERNQPQHF
CDR3 DNA: TGTGCCAGTAGTCTTGACAGGGAACGTAATCAGCCCCAGCATTTT
CDR3 length: 15
clone size: NA
J gene: TRBJ1-5
D gene: TRBD1
V gene: TRBV19

CDR3 protein: CSAGLAGYNEQFF
CDR3 DNA: TGCAGCGCCGGACTAGCGGGGTACAATGAGCAGTTCTTC
CDR3 length: 13
clone size: NA
J gene: TRBJ2-1
D gene: TRBD2
V gene: TRBV29-1

CDR3 protein: CASRAGRASSYEQYF
CDR3 DNA: TGTGCCAGCAGAGCCGGAAGGGCGAGCTCCTACGAGCAGTACTTC
CDR3 length: 15
clone size: many
J gene: TRBJ2-7
D gene: NA
V gene: TRBV6-1

CDR3 protein: CAITRGHSDTQYF
CDR3 DNA: TGTGCCATCACCAGGGGGCATTCAGATACGCAGTATTTT
CDR3 length: 13
clone size: NA
J gene: TRBJ2-3
D gene: TRBD1
V gene: TRBV10-3

CDR3 protein: CARRDSTDTQYF
CDR3 DNA: TGTGCCAGGAGGGATTCCACAGATACGCAGTATTTT
CDR3 length: 12
clone size: many
J gene: TRBJ2-3
D gene: NA
V gene: TRBV28

CDR3 protein: CASSSQQGAFYNEQFF
CDR3 DNA: TGTGCCAGCAGTTCCCAACAGGGGGCCTTCTACAATGAGCAGTTCTTC
CDR3 length: 16
clone size: many
J gene: TRBJ2-1
D gene: TRBD1
V gene: TRBV6-2/TRBV6-3

CDR3 protein: CAISESGYGEAFF
CDR3 DNA: TGTGCCATCAGTGAGTCAGGGTACGGTGAAGCTTTCTTT
CDR3 length: 13
clone size: many
J gene: TRBJ1-1
D gene: NA
V gene: TRBV10-3

CDR3 protein: CASSLDRESGEQFF
CDR3 DNA: TGTGCCAGCAGTTTAGACAGGGAGTCCGGTGAGCAGTTCTTC
CDR3 length: 14
clone size: NA
J gene: TRBJ2-1
D gene: NA
V gene: TRBV12-3/TRBV12-4

CDR3 protein: CASSLPLAGGQDTQYF
CDR3 DNA: TGTGCCAGCAGCCTCCCGCTAGCGGGGGGGCAAGATACGCAGTATTTT
CDR3 length: 16
clone size: many
J gene: TRBJ2-3
D gene: TRBD2
V gene: TRBV7-2

CDR3 protein: CASSERLRVNTEAFF
CDR3 DNA: TGTGCCAGCAGTGAAAGGCTCAGGGTGAACACTGAAGCTTTCTTT
CDR3 length: 15
clone size: NA
J gene: TRBJ1-1
D gene: NA
V gene: TRBV6-1

CDR3 protein: CASSLGSVGTGGGEQFF
CDR3 DNA: TGTGCCAGCAGTTTAGGTTCCGTCGGGACAGGGGGCGGTGAGCAGTTCTTC
CDR3 length: 17
clone size: many
J gene: TRBJ2-1
D gene: TRBD1
V gene: TRBV28

CDR3 protein: CASSLGSRGLVQGARDTQYF
CDR3 DNA: TGTGCCAGCAGCTTAGGCAGTCGCGGGTTGGTACAGGGGGCAAGAGATACGCAGTATTTT
CDR3 length: 20
clone size: NA
J gene: TRBJ2-3
D gene: TRBD1
V gene: TRBV7-2

CDR3 protein: CATSERTGGRHEQYF
CDR3 DNA: TGTGCCACCAGTGAGCGGACAGGGGGTCGTCACGAGCAGTACTTC
CDR3 length: 15
clone size: many
J gene: TRBJ2-7
D gene: TRBD1
V gene: TRBV24-1

CDR3 protein: CASSPDRRADTQYF
CDR3 DNA: TGTGCCAGCAGCCCCGACCGAAGGGCAGATACGCAGTATTTT
CDR3 length: 14
clone size: few
J gene: TRBJ2-3
D gene: NA
V gene: TRBV11-1

CDR3 protein: CASSSHRAAEAFF
CDR3 DNA: TGTGCCAGCAGTTCCCACAGGGCCGCTGAAGCTTTCTTT
CDR3 length: 13
clone size: many
J gene: TRBJ1-1
D gene: NA
V gene: TRBV6-6

CDR3 protein: CASSPGVAGVTDTQYF
CDR3 DNA: TGTGCCAGCAGCCCCGGGGTAGCGGGGGTCACAGATACGCAGTATTTT
CDR3 length: 16
clone size: few
J gene: TRBJ2-3
D gene: TRBD2
V gene: TRBV5-4

CDR3 protein: CASIYGGGEKLFF
CDR3 DNA: TGTGCCAGCATTTACGGGGGTGGCGAAAAACTGTTTTTT
CDR3 length: 13
clone size: many
J gene: TRBJ1-4
D gene: NA
V gene: TRBV28

CDR3 protein: CASSPSGGGTGSTDTQYF
CDR3 DNA: TGTGCCAGCAGCCCTAGCGGGGGGGGGACAGGTAGCACAGATACGCAGTATTTT
CDR3 length: 18
clone size: few
J gene: TRBJ2-3
D gene: TRBD2
V gene: TRBV7-8

CDR3 protein: CASSLLAGSGNTIYF
CDR3 DNA: TGTGCCAGCAGTTTACTGGCAGGCTCTGGAAACACCATATATTTT
CDR3 length: 15
clone size: NA
J gene: TRBJ1-3
D gene: NA
V gene: TRBV12-3/TRBV12-4

CDR3 protein: CSARWPGPAHGYTF
CDR3 DNA: TGCAGTGCTAGATGGCCGGGTCCGGCGCATGGCTACACCTTC
CDR3 length: 14
clone size: many
J gene: TRBJ1-2
D gene: NA
V gene: TRBV20-1

CDR3 protein: CASSNDGPLNTEAFF
CDR3 DNA: TGCGCCAGCAGTAATGACGGGCCTCTGAACACTGAAGCTTTCTTT
CDR3 length: 15
clone size: many
J gene: TRBJ1-1
D gene: NA
V gene: TRBV5-1

CDR3 protein: CASSSRSQETQYF
CDR3 DNA: TGTGCCAGCAGCTCCCGGTCCCAAGAGACCCAGTACTTC
CDR3 length: 13
clone size: many
J gene: TRBJ2-5
D gene: NA
V gene: TRBV7-3

CDR3 protein: CAWSPQGGSNQPQHF
CDR3 DNA: TGTGCCTGGAGTCCCCAGGGGGGGAGCAATCAGCCCCAGCATTTT
CDR3 length: 15
clone size: many
J gene: TRBJ1-5
D gene: TRBD1
V gene: TRBV30

CDR3 protein: CASSEGANEQFF
CDR3 DNA: TGTGCCAGCAGCGAGGGAGCAAATGAGCAGTTCTTC
CDR3 length: 12
clone size: few
J gene: TRBJ2-1
D gene: NA
V gene: TRBV9

CDR3 protein: CASRWGLAGETQYF
CDR3 DNA: TGCGCCAGCAGGTGGGGACTAGCGGGGGAGACCCAGTACTTC
CDR3 length: 14
clone size: NA
J gene: TRBJ2-5
D gene: TRBD2
V gene: TRBV5-1

CDR3 protein: CASSVGTSFFGNTIYF
CDR3 DNA: TGTGCCAGCAGCGTAGGTACCTCTTTTTTTGGAAACACCATATATTTT
CDR3 length: 16
clone size: NA
J gene: TRBJ1-3
D gene: NA
V gene: TRBV9

CDR3 protein: CAWGVGGPKDEQFF
CDR3 DNA: TGTGCCTGGGGGGTTGGGGGCCCAAAGGATGAGCAGTTCTTC
CDR3 length: 14
clone size: NA
J gene: TRBJ2-1
D gene: NA
V gene: TRBV30

CDR3 protein: CASSYGNVEETQYF
CDR3 DNA: TGTGCCAGCAGTTATGGGAATGTGGAAGAGACCCAGTACTTC
CDR3 length: 14
clone size: few
J gene: TRBJ2-5
D gene: NA
V gene: TRBV6-5

CDR3 protein: CASSASGYGTDTQYF
CDR3 DNA: TGTGCCAGCAGCGCCTCAGGGTACGGCACAGATACGCAGTATTTT
CDR3 length: 15
clone size: NA
J gene: TRBJ2-3
D gene: NA
V gene: TRBV9

CDR3 protein: CASSYTIGTSGGETQYF
CDR3 DNA: TGTGCCAGCAGTTACACCATAGGGACTAGCGGGGGAGAGACCCAGTACTTC
CDR3 length: 17
clone size: many
J gene: TRBJ2-5
D gene: TRBD2
V gene: TRBV12-3/TRBV12-4

CDR3 protein: CASSIGQGSMNTEAFF
CDR3 DNA: TGTGCCAGTAGTATCGGACAGGGATCGATGAACACTGAAGCTTTCTTT
CDR3 length: 16
clone size: NA
J gene: TRBJ1-1
D gene: TRBD1
V gene: TRBV19

CDR3 protein: CSARDGRTGTKAEAFF
CDR3 DNA: TGCAGTGCTAGAGATGGCCGGACAGGGACGAAGGCTGAAGCTTTCTTT
CDR3 length: 16
clone size: many
J gene: TRBJ1-1
D gene: TRBD1
V gene: TRBV20-1

CDR3 protein: CAISKLGLAGAPSYNEQFF
CDR3 DNA: TGTGCCATCAGTAAATTGGGACTAGCGGGGGCTCCCTCCTACAATGAGCAGTTCTTC
CDR3 length: 19
clone size: many
J gene: TRBJ2-1
D gene: TRBD2
V gene: TRBV10-3

CDR3 protein: CASSGTALGNTIYF
CDR3 DNA: TGTGCCAGCAGTGGGACAGCCTTGGGAAACACCATATATTTT
CDR3 length: 14
clone size: many
J gene: TRBJ1-3
D gene: TRBD1
V gene: TRBV12-3/TRBV12-4

CDR3 protein: CASSEAWGGTDTQYF
CDR3 DNA: TGTGCCAGCAGTGAAGCGTGGGGAGGGACAGATACGCAGTATTTT
CDR3 length: 15
clone size: many
J gene: TRBJ2-3
D gene: TRBD2
V gene: TRBV2

CDR3 protein: CSARDLGGASYEQYF
CDR3 DNA: TGCAGTGCTAGAGATCTAGGAGGCGCGTCCTACGAGCAGTACTTC
CDR3 length: 15
clone size: many
J gene: TRBJ2-7
D gene: NA
V gene: TRBV20-1

CDR3 protein: CASSEEANEKLFF
CDR3 DNA: TGTGCCAGCAGTGAAGAGGCTAATGAAAAACTGTTTTTT
CDR3 length: 13
clone size: NA
J gene: TRBJ1-4
D gene: NA
V gene: TRBV25-1

CDR3 protein: CSARRQANSYEQYF
CDR3 DNA: TGCAGTGCAAGAAGACAGGCGAACTCCTACGAGCAGTACTTC
CDR3 length: 14
clone size: NA
J gene: TRBJ2-7
D gene: NA
V gene: TRBV20-1